This T cell receptor beta chain was sequenced for a study of blood T cell repertoires in COVID-19. As for the study in general: Samples of COVID-19 (acute and convalescent) were obtained from the United States, Italy and Spain. The analysed material was cDNA or gDNA that came from T cells, B-cell-depleted T cells, or PBMCs.

In the original processing: Reference gene primer amplification in the assay estimated nucleated cell counts. Profiled with immunoSEQ multiplex PCR; TCRdb holds only in-frame clones, not every one. V and J calls and clone size follow that table, whereas D and trimming were derived from the DNA. The repertoire holds 35,000 or so clones, with about 91% as singletons. CDR1 is SGHRS, CDR2 YFSETQ, per germline. Trimming took off 0 bases at V and 4 bases at J, with 10 bases between the two ends. CDR3 length: 14 amino acids. This clone was detected only once. The sample taken for sequencing was peripheral blood. The sequence was obtained from a human donor in a cohort sampled during active COVID-19. J is TRBJ1-2 and V is TRBV5-1; TRBD1 is a possible D gene (5 bases). CDR3 in amino acids: CASSLDIGGYGYTF. CDR3 coding DNA: TGCGCCAGCAGCTTGGATATCGGGGGCTATGGCTACACCTTC.